The 21 T cell receptor beta chains in this list originate from one sample, sequenced in a study of Ad26.COV2.S vaccination and SARS-CoV-2 variants. Using immunoSEQ multiplex PCR, the repertoire was profiled, and TCRdb retains in-frame clones only, with some absent. The table shows approximately 240,000 clones, with approximately 88% occurring only once. Treatment in this sample: approximately 18 received Ad26.COV2.S at low or high dose, single or two shots; 5 received placebo; per-sample allocation not given. Day 63 after the first vaccine or placebo injection was the time point for sampling. Sequencing used peripheral blood, obtained in a trial of Ad26.COV2.S vaccine versus placebo. Receptors were obtained from a person aged 18 to 65 who received the Ad26.COV2.S COVID-19 vaccine or a placebo.

The chain uses TRBV19 and TRBJ1-6, with D possibly being TRBD1 (6 bases). CDR1 LNHDA and CDR2 SQIVND come from the germline V gene (reference sequence). Trimming left V 6 bases short and J 8 bases short, with 8 bases between. This CDR3 region has 12 residues. In DNA, the CDR3 is TGTGCCAGTAGCTACAGGGATTCACCCCTCCACTTT. Its protein is CASSYRDSPLHF.

The chain is built from TRBV6-6 and TRBJ1-4; TRBD1 is a possible D gene (6 bases). The germline V and J ends were trimmed by 5 bases and 4 bases, with 14 bases remaining between them. Germline CDR1 and CDR2: MNHNY and SVGAGI (reference sequence). This CDR3 spans 15 amino acids. The CDR3 DNA sequence: TGTGCCAGCAGTGCCTCGGGACACTTTAATGAAAAACTGTTTTTT. Amino acids: CASSASGHFNEKLFF.

Only a few counts were recorded for this clone. The chain employs TRBV18 and TRBJ1-5, with D unresolved. CDR3 length: 16 amino acids. Germline V gene lookup returns CDR1 KGHSH and CDR2 LQKENI. V was clipped by 3 bases and J by 0 bases, with 12 bases between them. CDR3 nucleotides: TGTGCCAGCTCACCCTACAGCTTCTATAGCAATCAGCCCCAGCATTTT. As protein: CASSPYSFYSNQPQHF. The variable domain in full, completed from reference TRBV18 and TRBJ1-5, reads NAGVMQNPRHLVRRRGQEARLRCSPMKGHSHVYWYRQLPEEGLKFMVYLQKENIIDESGMPKERFSAEFPKEGPSILRIQQVVRGDSAAYFCASSPYSFYSNQPQHFGDGTRLSIL.

This chain joins TRBV27 and TRBJ2-3, with a tentative D call TRBD2 (6 bases). With 8 bases removed from V and 6 bases from J, the gap between germline ends came to 18 bases. Germline-derived CDR1 and CDR2 are MNHEY and SMNVEV (reference sequence). The CDR3 loop spans 14 amino acids. The CDR3: CASRLALSRDTQYF. CDR3 coding DNA: TGTGCCAGCCGGCTAGCGTTATCACGGGATACGCAGTATTTT.

The chain links TRBV2 to TRBJ1-1, with D possibly matching TRBD1 (6 bases). The CDR3 has 14 amino acids. V was shortened by 5 bases and J by 8 bases, with 18 bases between the two germline ends. CDR1 SNHLY and CDR2 FYNNEI come from the germline V gene. The chain's CDR3 is CASSTDSAGGEAFF. DNA of the CDR3: TGTGCCAGCAGTACGGACAGCGCCGGGGGAGAAGCTTTCTTT.

The chain combines TRBV4-1 with TRBJ2-3; no clear D. V gave up 1 base and J gave up 6 bases, with 8 bases separating them. The CDR3 runs to 13 residues. In germline, CDR1 is MGHRA, CDR2 YSYEKL. The CDR3 sequence: CASSQGLGDTQYF. The CDR3 nucleotides are TGCGCCAGCAGCCAAGGCCTGGGGGATACGCAGTATTTT.

The chain recombines TRBV25-1 with TRBJ2-3; D not certain. CDR1 MGHDK and CDR2 SYGVNS come from the germline V gene. The V gene lost 4 bases and the J gene lost 6 bases, with 5 bases spanning the gap. The CDR3 runs to 11 residues. The CDR3 reads CASSGVDTQYF. For the CDR3, the DNA is TGTGCCAGCAGTGGGGTCGATACGCAGTATTTT.

This sequence joins TRBV15 and TRBJ1-4; TRBD1 aligns across 9 bases. V dropped 0 bases and J dropped 7; count of bases not matched to a gene: 3. Germline V gene lookup returns CDR1 LNHNV and CDR2 YYDKDF (reference sequence). The CDR3 runs to 15 residues. CDR3 amino acids: CATSREGTGSEKLFF. In nucleotides, the CDR3 is TGTGCCACCAGCAGAGAAGGGACAGGGTCTGAAAAACTGTTTTTT.

V and J are TRBV2 and TRBJ1-1, with 9 bases matching TRBD1. V lost 6 bases, J lost 1 base, and 3 bases stayed unmatched. The CDR3 is 14 amino acids. Germline lookup yields CDR1 SNHLY and CDR2 FYNNEI. The CDR3 bases are TGTGCCAGCAGAACAGGGGGCGCGAACACTGAAGCTTTCTTT. It is translated as CASRTGGANTEAFF. The full variable domain, with the rest looked up from reference TRBV2 and TRBJ1-1, is EPEVTQTPSHQVTQMGQEVILRCVPISNHLYFYWYRQILGQKVEFLVSFYNNEISEKSEIFDDQFSVERPDGSNFTLKIRSTKLEDSAMYFCASRTGGANTEAFFGQGTRLTVV.

This chain's CDR3 is CASSSQRGGDSDTQYF. The CDR3 DNA reads TGCGCCAGCAGCTCCCAGCGGGGGGGCGACTCAGATACGCAGTATTTT. This chain uses TRBV5-1 with TRBJ2-3; 10 nucleotides agree with TRBD2. The CDR3 length is 16 residues. Germline V gene sequence: CDR1 SGHRS, CDR2 YFSETQ. The ends lost 3 bases at V and 4 bases at J; junction bases unmatched: 8.

This chain links TRBV10-3 with TRBJ1-4; the match to TRBD1 covers 12 bases. V shed 10 bases, J shed 7 bases, and the junction held 10 bases outside the gene matches. Germline V gene lookup returns CDR1 ENHRY and CDR2 SYGVKD. The CDR3 runs 15 residues. The CDR3 DNA reads as TGTGCCACCTCCGGGACAGGGGGCGCTGGTGAAAAACTGTTTTTT. Translating it yields CATSGTGGAGEKLFF.

The rearrangement joins TRBV21-1 to TRBJ2-1; the D call of TRBD1 is as the table states it, not checked on the DNA. TRBV21-1 is classified as a pseudogene. CDR3 length: 15 residues. The CDR3 spells CASSRRDSSYNEQFF. The CDR3 DNA reads TGTGCCAGCAGCAGGCGGGACAGCTCCTACAATGAGCAGTTCTTC.

The rearrangement uses TRBV11-2 and TRBJ1-3; no definite D call. This CDR3 comprises 16 residues. V lost 4 bases and J 4 bases, leaving 17 bases between the germline ends. Looked up from germline, CDR1 is SGHAT and CDR2 is FQNNGV. The CDR3 DNA reads as TGTGCCAGCAGCTACGGACGGAACACAATAGGAAACACCATATATTTT. Amino acid sequence: CASSYGRNTIGNTIYF.

The CDR3 coding sequence is TGTGCCAGCAGCCGACAGGTCAATCAGCCCCAGCATTTT. Amino acids: CASSRQVNQPQHF. The V and J genes are TRBV5-6 and TRBJ1-5; D possibly corresponds to TRBD1 (6 bases). Germline CDR1 reads SGHDT; CDR2 reads YYEEEE. Trimming stripped 4 bases from V and 3 bases from J, with 8 bases between. The CDR3 runs 13 residues.

This chain uses TRBV27 with TRBJ2-5; 11 nucleotides agree with TRBD1. Germline-derived CDR1 and CDR2 are MNHEY and SMNVEV (reference sequence). CDR3 length equals 15 residues. V trimming: 5 bases; J trimming: 2 bases; junction bases outside the gene matches: 4. CDR3 loop: CASSLRDRGQETQYF. The DNA for the CDR3 is TGTGCCAGCAGTCTACGGGACAGGGGGCAAGAGACCCAGTACTTC.

The V gene is TRBV4-1, the J gene TRBJ1-5, with 8 bases aligning to TRBD1. CDR1 and CDR2 from the germline V gene are MGHRA and YSYEKL. The CDR3 has 18 residues. With V trimmed by 5 bases and J by 0 bases, 12 bases remained unmatched. The CDR3 DNA reads as TGCGCCAGCAGCGGACACAGGGGGACGGGGGGTAGCAATCAGCCCCAGCATTTT. Translating gives CASSGHRGTGGSNQPQHF.

The chain employs TRBV27 and TRBJ1-1; possible D gene TRBD1, 6 bases. The CDR3 is made up of 13 amino acids. In germline, CDR1 is MNHEY, CDR2 SMNVEV (reference sequence). The germline V and J ends were trimmed by 6 bases and 4 bases, with 12 bases remaining between them. The CDR3 here is CASSSGVLTEAFF. Written as DNA, the CDR3 is TGTGCCAGCAGCTCAGGGGTTCTCACTGAAGCTTTCTTT.

Written as DNA, the CDR3 is TGTGCCAGCAGCTCCTTCGGTCTTCTGGACTCCAAAAACATTCAGTACTTC. This codes for CASSSFGLLDSKNIQYF. V and J are TRBV7-9 and TRBJ2-4; tentative D call: TRBD2 (5 bases). Trimming took 4 bases from V and 2 from J, leaving 18 bases between them. The CDR3 loop spans 17 amino acids. Germline assignment: CDR1 SEHNR and CDR2 FQNEAQ (reference sequence).

The rearrangement uses TRBV30 and TRBJ2-5; 9 nucleotides agree with TRBD1. Germline CDR1 GTSNPN, CDR2 SVGIG (reference sequence). J was trimmed by 4 bases and V by 4 bases; bases with no gene match: 4. The CDR3 sequence is 13 residues long. CDR3 region: CAWNRGLGETQYF. CDR3 DNA: TGTGCCTGGAACAGGGGGCTAGGAGAGACCCAGTACTTC.

The chain combines TRBV28 with TRBJ1-5; no definite D call. Germline loops: CDR1 MDHEN, CDR2 SYDVKM. V dropped 3 bases and J dropped 7 bases, with 10 bases sitting between them. This CDR3 comprises 13 residues. CDR3 in amino acids: CASSFNGVQPQHF. The CDR3 coding sequence is TGTGCCAGCAGTTTCAACGGGGTCCAGCCCCAGCATTTT.

The chain joins TRBV6-5 to TRBJ2-7; 8 bases align to TRBD1. The germline CDR1 and CDR2 sequences are MNHEY and SVGAGI. Trimming cost V 9 bases and J 5 bases; bases outside gene matches: 12. CDR3 length equals 14 residues. The CDR3 loop reads CARVSYRGNHEQYF. The CDR3 DNA reads as TGTGCCAGAGTATCGTACAGGGGGAACCACGAGCAGTACTTC.